These T cell receptor beta chains were read from a single sample in a study of cytotoxic CD8 clonotypes in ibrutinib-treated CLL. TCRdb's table, derived via immunoSEQ multiplex PCR, lists solely in-frame clones and lacks some. There are a few hundred thousand clones in the sample; roughly 70% occur only once, and approximately 15% lies in the top ten. The sequenced sample was PBMCs, obtained after 24 months of ibrutinib treatment. These TCRs come from a human donor with chronic lymphocytic leukemia. Both conserved end residues are part of each CDR3. A D gene is named only where the DNA matches it firmly.

cdr3_aa j_call v_call d_call
CASSPSSGYNEQFF TRBJ2-1 TRBV9 -
CAWSVKLGAHEQFF TRBJ2-1 TRBV30 -
CASSSRRTGDDEQFF TRBJ2-1 TRBV28 TRBD1
CASSVDEVHNSPLHF TRBJ1-6 TRBV9 -
CASSFSLGTSGMGYEQYF TRBJ2-7 TRBV7-9 TRBD2
CASSNRDRGTGELFF TRBJ2-2 TRBV5-8 TRBD1
CASSLTVSSGNTIYF TRBJ1-3 TRBV28 -
CASSLVSDYNEQFF TRBJ2-1 TRBV11-2 -
CASSAAGTPNTEAFF TRBJ1-1 TRBV28 -
CASSPNSHSYNEQFF TRBJ2-1 TRBV18 -
CASSVEGSRDQPQHF TRBJ1-5 TRBV9 -
CASSATSRRGLNTEAFF TRBJ1-1 TRBV9 TRBD1
CASSASGSADTQYF TRBJ2-3 TRBV9 TRBD2
CASSLSDRRTEAFF TRBJ1-1 TRBV7-3 TRBD1
CASSLHRIGSYEQYF TRBJ2-7 TRBV27 -
CASSFRDGLYEQYF TRBJ2-7 TRBV28 -
CASSSAGLLYEQYF TRBJ2-7 TRBV7-2 -
CASSLSSGRSEQYF TRBJ2-7 TRBV5-1 TRBD2
CASSPSSGRSYEQYF TRBJ2-7 TRBV6-5 TRBD2
CASSLGSYEQYF TRBJ2-7 TRBV13 -
CASSDPGQTNTEAFF TRBJ1-1 TRBV5-1 -
CASSLAGGQPQHF TRBJ1-5 TRBV6-5 -
CASSTLAGASYNEQFF TRBJ2-1 TRBV4-3 TRBD2
CASSSTGTKMETQYF TRBJ2-5 TRBV6-6 -
CASSLRAGGLLNEQFF TRBJ2-1 TRBV28 TRBD2
CASSQEGKVSYEQYF TRBJ2-7 TRBV4-1 -
CASSLGGSEQFF TRBJ2-1 TRBV27 TRBD2
CASSPGQGYNEQFF TRBJ2-1 TRBV5-1 TRBD1
CASRQTGAQPQHF TRBJ1-5 TRBV6-5 TRBD1
CASKGEEKLFF TRBJ1-4 TRBV6-6 -
CAWSVFDQSGAFF TRBJ1-1 TRBV30 -
CATSRTAAHYEQYF TRBJ2-7 TRBV15 -
CASSVMKKNQPQHF TRBJ1-5 TRBV2 -
CASSTYRGSNQPQHF TRBJ1-5 TRBV6-5 TRBD1
CASRPDRPNTGELFF TRBJ2-2 TRBV5-1 -
CASGLAERTDTQYF TRBJ2-3 TRBV7-3 TRBD2
CASKFGGTAEAFF TRBJ1-1 TRBV27 -
CASSVIAGEQYF TRBJ2-7 TRBV9 TRBD2
CASSSGQKYEQYF TRBJ2-7 TRBV5-1 -
CASSEGWEPQHF TRBJ1-5 TRBV6-1 -
CSVDRGGNGYTF TRBJ1-2 TRBV29-1 -
CAGRTDLSGNTIYF TRBJ1-3 TRBV2 -
CASSFSASTDTQYF TRBJ2-3 TRBV6-5 -
CASSYEGGNEQFF TRBJ2-1 TRBV6-6 TRBD2
CASSTTSARAGIAKNIQYF TRBJ2-4 TRBV6-9 -
CASRSGTSGRSSYEQYF TRBJ2-7 TRBV7-9 TRBD2
CASIPSGSNQPQHF TRBJ1-5 TRBV19 -
CASTRRGIRYEQYF TRBJ2-7 TRBV28 -
CASSPSQDSTDTQYF TRBJ2-3 TRBV18 -
CASSVAGNSKGEQFF TRBJ2-1 TRBV9 -
CAWNQGLAETQYF TRBJ2-5 TRBV30 -
CASSYGASTSYEQYF TRBJ2-7 TRBV6-6 -
CASSPGRGLSYEQYF TRBJ2-7 TRBV28 -
CASSMTVARGYTF TRBJ1-2 TRBV6-6 -
CASSKGTDTEAFF TRBJ1-1 TRBV7-9 TRBD1
CASSLGAGGDIQYF TRBJ2-4 TRBV19 -
CAWSDGGGGNQPQHF TRBJ1-5 TRBV30 -
CASSSRFQETQYF TRBJ2-5 TRBV9 -
CSVPIKGGDTEAFF TRBJ1-1 TRBV29-1 -